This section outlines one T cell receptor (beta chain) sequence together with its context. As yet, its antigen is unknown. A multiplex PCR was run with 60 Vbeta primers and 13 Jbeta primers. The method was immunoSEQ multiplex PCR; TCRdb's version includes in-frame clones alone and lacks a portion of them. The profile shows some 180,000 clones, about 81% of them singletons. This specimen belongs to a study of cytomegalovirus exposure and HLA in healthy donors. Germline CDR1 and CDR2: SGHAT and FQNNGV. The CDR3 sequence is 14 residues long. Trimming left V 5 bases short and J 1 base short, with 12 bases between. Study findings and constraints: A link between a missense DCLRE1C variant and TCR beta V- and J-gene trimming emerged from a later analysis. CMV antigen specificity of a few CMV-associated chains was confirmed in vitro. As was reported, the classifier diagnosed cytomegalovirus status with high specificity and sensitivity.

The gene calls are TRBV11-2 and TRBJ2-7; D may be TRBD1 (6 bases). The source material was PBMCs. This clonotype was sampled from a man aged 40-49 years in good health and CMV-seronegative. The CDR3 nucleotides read TGTGCCAGCAGCCCGTGGACAGCATCCTACGAGCAGTACTTC. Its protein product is CASSPWTASYEQYF. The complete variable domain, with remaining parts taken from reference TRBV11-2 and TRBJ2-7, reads EAGVAQSPRYKIIEKRQSVAFWCNPISGHATLYWYQQILGQGPKLLIQFQNNGVVDDSQLPKDRFSAERLKGVDSTLKIQPAKLEDSAVYLCASSPWTASYEQYFGPGTRLTVT.